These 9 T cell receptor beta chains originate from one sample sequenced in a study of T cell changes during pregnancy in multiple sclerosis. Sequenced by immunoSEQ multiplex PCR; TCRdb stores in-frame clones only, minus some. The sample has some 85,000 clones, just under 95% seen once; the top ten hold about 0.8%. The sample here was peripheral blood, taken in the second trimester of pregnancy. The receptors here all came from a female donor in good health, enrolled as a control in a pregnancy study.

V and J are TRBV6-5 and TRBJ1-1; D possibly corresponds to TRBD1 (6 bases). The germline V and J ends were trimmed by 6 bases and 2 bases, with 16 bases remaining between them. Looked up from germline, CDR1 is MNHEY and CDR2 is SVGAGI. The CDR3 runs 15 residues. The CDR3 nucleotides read TGTGCCAGCAGATCCGTCGGACAGAGTAACACTGAAGCTTTCTTT. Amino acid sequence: CASRSVGQSNTEAFF.

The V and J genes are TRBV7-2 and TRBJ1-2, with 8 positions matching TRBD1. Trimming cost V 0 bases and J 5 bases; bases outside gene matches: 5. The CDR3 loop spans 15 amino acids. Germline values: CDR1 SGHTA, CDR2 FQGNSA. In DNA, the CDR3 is TGTGCCAGCAGCTTAGCGGGTACAGGGGGTTATGGCTACACCTTC. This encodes CASSLAGTGGYGYTF.

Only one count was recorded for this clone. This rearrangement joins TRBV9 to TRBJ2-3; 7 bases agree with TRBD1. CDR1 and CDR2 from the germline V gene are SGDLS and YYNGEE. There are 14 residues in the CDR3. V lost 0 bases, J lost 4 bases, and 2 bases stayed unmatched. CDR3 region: CASSVGQGPDTQYF. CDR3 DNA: TGTGCCAGCAGCGTAGGACAGGGCCCAGATACGCAGTATTTT.

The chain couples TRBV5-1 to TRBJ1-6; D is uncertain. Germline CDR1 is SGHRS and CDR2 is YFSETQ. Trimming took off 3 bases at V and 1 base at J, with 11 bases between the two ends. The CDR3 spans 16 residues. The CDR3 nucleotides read TGCGCCAGCAGCTATCGCGGGGAGTCCTATAATTCACCCCTCCACTTT. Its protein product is CASSYRGESYNSPLHF.

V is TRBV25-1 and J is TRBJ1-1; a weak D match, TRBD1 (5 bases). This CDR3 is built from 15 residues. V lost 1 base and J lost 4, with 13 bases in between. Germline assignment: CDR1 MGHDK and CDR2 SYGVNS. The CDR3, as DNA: TGTGCCAGCAGTGAATCCCTTAGCGGGGGCACTGAAGCTTTCTTT. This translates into CASSESLSGGTEAFF.

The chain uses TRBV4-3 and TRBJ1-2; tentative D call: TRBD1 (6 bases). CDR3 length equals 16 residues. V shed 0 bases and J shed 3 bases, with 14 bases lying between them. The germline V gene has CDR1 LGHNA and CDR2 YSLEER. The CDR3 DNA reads TGCGCCAGCAGCCAAGATTTTTGGGGGCGGGACTATGGCTACACCTTC. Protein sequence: CASSQDFWGRDYGYTF.

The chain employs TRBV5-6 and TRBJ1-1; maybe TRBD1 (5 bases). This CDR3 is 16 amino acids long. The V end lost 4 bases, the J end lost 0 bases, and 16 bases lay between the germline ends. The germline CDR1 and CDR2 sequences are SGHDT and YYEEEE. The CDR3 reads CASSPRRIRVNTEAFF. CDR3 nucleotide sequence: TGTGCCAGCAGCCCGCGTCGTATCAGGGTGAACACTGAAGCTTTCTTT.

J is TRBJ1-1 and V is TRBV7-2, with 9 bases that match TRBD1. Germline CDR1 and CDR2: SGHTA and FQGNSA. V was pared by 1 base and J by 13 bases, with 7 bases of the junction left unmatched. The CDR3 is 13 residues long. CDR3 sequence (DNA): TGTGCCAGCAGCTTAGGAGACAGGGGGATAATTTTCTTT. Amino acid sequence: CASSLGDRGIIFF. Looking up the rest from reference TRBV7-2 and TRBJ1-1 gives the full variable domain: GAGVSQSPSNKVTEKGKDVELRCDPISGHTALYWYRQSLGQGLEFLIYFQGNSAPDKSGLPSDRFSAERTGGSVSTLTIQRTQQEDSAVYLCASSLGDRGIIFFGQGTRLTVV.

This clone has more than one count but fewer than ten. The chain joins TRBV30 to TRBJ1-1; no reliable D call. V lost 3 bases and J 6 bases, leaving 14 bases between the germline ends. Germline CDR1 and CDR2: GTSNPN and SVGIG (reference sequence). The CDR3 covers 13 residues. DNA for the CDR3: TGTGCCTGGAGGGCGGTGGTTGACGCTGAAGCTTTCTTT. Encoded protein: CAWRAVVDAEAFF.